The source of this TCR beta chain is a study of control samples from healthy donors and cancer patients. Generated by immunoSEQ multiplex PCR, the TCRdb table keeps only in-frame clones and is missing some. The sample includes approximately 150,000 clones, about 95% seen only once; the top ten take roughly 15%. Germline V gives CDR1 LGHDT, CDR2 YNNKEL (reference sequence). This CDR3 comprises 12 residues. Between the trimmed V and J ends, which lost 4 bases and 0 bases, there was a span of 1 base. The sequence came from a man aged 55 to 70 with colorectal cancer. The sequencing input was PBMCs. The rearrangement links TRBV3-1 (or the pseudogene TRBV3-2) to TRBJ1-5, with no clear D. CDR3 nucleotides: TGTGCCAGCAGCCGTAGCAATCAGCCCCAGCATTTT. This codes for CASSRSNQPQHF.